The next 16 T cell receptor beta chains were all read from a single sample in a study of blood T cell repertoires in COVID-19. Libraries were prepared by immunoSEQ multiplex PCR; TCRdb keeps only in-frame clonotypes and omits some of them. This table has 25,000 to 30,000 clones, roughly 89% appearing once. Sequences were obtained from peripheral blood. All receptors come from a human donor with acute or convalescent COVID-19. The donor label of this sample is uncertain.

This chain connects TRBV6-1 to TRBJ1-1; 9 nucleotides agree with TRBD1. The CDR3 covers 14 residues. Trimming cost V 8 bases and J 5 bases; bases outside gene matches: 9. In germline, CDR1 is MNHNS, CDR2 SASEGT. CDR3: CASGSPGTGTEAFF. Here the CDR3 DNA reads TGTGCCAGCGGGTCGCCCGGGACAGGGACTGAAGCTTTCTTT.

CDR3 residues: CASSLETGLNTEAFF. CDR3 DNA: TGCGCCAGCAGCTTGGAAACAGGGTTGAACACTGAAGCTTTCTTT. The chain is built from TRBV5-1 and TRBJ1-1; tentative D call: TRBD1 (6 bases). This CDR3 comprises 15 residues. The germline V gene has CDR1 SGHRS and CDR2 YFSETQ. V was trimmed by 0 bases and J by 0 bases, leaving 9 bases between them.

V is TRBV3-1 (or the pseudogene TRBV3-2) and J is TRBJ2-5; 9 bases map to TRBD1. The junction had 4 bases not matched to a gene; V was cut back by 1 base and J by 1 base. Germline CDR1 reads LGHDT; CDR2 reads YNNKEL (reference sequence). The CDR3 totals 16 residues. CDR3 DNA: TGTGCCAGCAGCCAAGGGACAGGGGCTAGCCAAGAGACCCAGTACTTC. It specifies CASSQGTGASQETQYF.

The rearrangement joins TRBV3-1 (or the pseudogene TRBV3-2) to TRBJ2-3; tentative D call: TRBD2 (6 bases). Per germline, CDR1 LGHDT and CDR2 YNNKEL (reference sequence). The CDR3 totals 14 residues. V was clipped by 2 bases and J by 6 bases, with 12 bases between them. The CDR3 DNA follows: TGTGCCAGCAGCCAAACCGGGGGAGGCGATACGCAGTATTTT. Its translation is CASSQTGGGDTQYF.

This clone was observed a handful of times. The rearrangement joins TRBV27 to TRBJ2-7; possibly TRBD1 for D (6 bases). Germline assignment: CDR1 MNHEY and CDR2 SMNVEV (reference sequence). Trimming stripped 5 bases from V and 2 bases from J, with 13 bases between. The CDR3 is made up of 14 amino acids. The CDR3 loop is CASSLLDSTYEQYF. In DNA, the CDR3 is TGTGCCAGCAGTCTCCTGGACAGTACCTACGAGCAGTACTTC.

The J gene is TRBJ2-5, the V gene TRBV6-5, with D possibly matching TRBD1 (5 bases). The CDR3 covers 15 residues. CDR1 is MNHEY, CDR2 SVGAGI, per germline. The V gene lost 0 bases and the J gene lost 4 bases, with 12 bases spanning the gap. DNA for the CDR3: TGTGCCAGCAGTTACTCCCAGGGATCGAGAGAGACCCAGTACTTC. Its protein is CASSYSQGSRETQYF.

This clone was detected a few times. V usage is TRBV18 and J usage is TRBJ2-2, with D possibly TRBD2 on 5 matching bases. Germline V gene sequence: CDR1 KGHSH, CDR2 LQKENI. The V end lost 3 bases, the J end lost 4 bases, and 12 bases lay between the germline ends. The CDR3 covers 15 residues. CDR3 residues: CASSPTGYTTGELFF. CDR3 coding DNA: TGTGCCAGCTCACCGACGGGATATACCACCGGGGAGCTGTTTTTT.

This rearrangement joins TRBV6-5 to TRBJ1-5; 8 bases are a match to TRBD1. This CDR3 is 15 amino acids long. The germline CDR1 and CDR2 sequences are MNHEY and SVGAGI. Losses at the gene ends were 7 bases for V and 6 bases for J; bases not matched to a gene: 11. The CDR3 reads CASTTGQGGAQPQHF. The CDR3 DNA follows: TGTGCCAGCACTACAGGACAGGGTGGGGCTCAGCCCCAGCATTTT.

The CDR3 loop is CASSPVGGGRPGGDTQYF. The CDR3, as DNA: TGTGCCAGCAGCCCGGTTGGGGGCGGGAGGCCGGGGGGAGATACGCAGTATTTT. The chain employs TRBV11-3 and TRBJ2-3, with 8 bases that match TRBD2. The V gene end was trimmed by 5 bases and the J gene end by 5 bases; junction bases not matched to a gene: 18. CDR1 is SGHNT, CDR2 YENEEA, per germline. This CDR3 has 18 amino acids.

The V call is TRBV5-1, the J call TRBJ2-2; 13 nucleotides match TRBD2. The V segment lost 3 bases and the J segment 5 bases; nucleotides outside the gene matches: 4. This CDR3 is built from 16 residues. Germline-derived CDR1 and CDR2 are SGHRS and YFSETQ. CDR3: CASSSGLAGVTGELFF. CDR3 in DNA: TGCGCCAGCAGCTCCGGACTAGCGGGGGTGACCGGGGAGCTGTTTTTT. The full variable domain, with the rest looked up from reference TRBV5-1 and TRBJ2-2, is KAGVTQTPRYLIKTRGQQVTLSCSPISGHRSVSWYQQTPGQGLQFLFEYFSETQRNKGNFPGRFSGRQFSNSRSEMNVSTLELGDSALYLCASSSGLAGVTGELFFGEGSRLTVL.

The DNA for the CDR3 is TGTGCCAGCAGTGAGCGGGGGGTGTTCGGAGGCTACACCTTC. Protein: CASSERGVFGGYTF. The chain carries TRBV6-1 and TRBJ1-2; perhaps TRBD1 as D (5 bases). CDR3 length: 14 residues. The germline V and J ends were trimmed by 3 bases and 8 bases, with 16 bases remaining between them. CDR1 is MNHNS, CDR2 SASEGT, per germline.

V gene TRBV7-6 combines with J gene TRBJ2-1; 7 bases match TRBD2. Looked up from germline, CDR1 is SGHVS and CDR2 is FNYEAQ. With V trimmed by 5 bases and J by 9 bases, 13 bases remained unmatched. There are 15 residues in the CDR3. This CDR3 reads CASSPRPAGVLEQFF. CDR3 in DNA: TGTGCCAGCAGCCCGCGCCCGGCGGGAGTCCTTGAGCAGTTCTTC.

V usage is TRBV2 and J usage is TRBJ1-2; 9 nucleotides agree with TRBD1. Germline V gene sequence: CDR1 SNHLY, CDR2 FYNNEI. The CDR3 length is 15 residues. J was trimmed by 3 bases and V by 3 bases; bases with no gene match: 5. As DNA, the CDR3 is TGTGCCAGCAGTGAGGGACAGGGCTCTGACTATGGCTACACCTTC. Amino acids: CASSEGQGSDYGYTF.

This chain connects TRBV7-6 to TRBJ2-7; 11 bases align to TRBD2. This CDR3 contains 15 residues. The junction had 5 bases not matched to a gene; V was cut back by 1 base and J by 6 bases. Germline lookup yields CDR1 SGHVS and CDR2 FNYEAQ. The CDR3 protein is CASSLVALAGGEQYF. DNA for the CDR3: TGTGCCAGCAGCTTAGTCGCCCTAGCGGGAGGCGAGCAGTACTTC.

This sequence joins TRBV6-1 and TRBJ2-3, with 10 bases fitting TRBD2. Trimming cost V 2 bases and J 4 bases; bases outside gene matches: 15. This CDR3 contains 19 residues. From germline, CDR1 is MNHNS and CDR2 SASEGT. This chain's CDR3 is CASSERRQASGSRSDTQYF. Written as DNA, the CDR3 is TGTGCCAGCAGTGAACGGCGTCAAGCTAGCGGGAGTAGATCAGATACGCAGTATTTT.

The V gene is TRBV5-4, the J gene TRBJ2-3; TRBD2 matches 14 bases. Trimming cost V 4 bases and J 6 bases; bases outside gene matches: 10. This CDR3 spans 17 amino acids. The germline gives CDR1 SGHNT, CDR2 YYREEE (reference sequence). In DNA, the CDR3 is TGTGCCAGCAGCATAGGACTAGCGGGGGGCCGACGGGATACGCAGTATTTT. Its translation: CASSIGLAGGRRDTQYF.